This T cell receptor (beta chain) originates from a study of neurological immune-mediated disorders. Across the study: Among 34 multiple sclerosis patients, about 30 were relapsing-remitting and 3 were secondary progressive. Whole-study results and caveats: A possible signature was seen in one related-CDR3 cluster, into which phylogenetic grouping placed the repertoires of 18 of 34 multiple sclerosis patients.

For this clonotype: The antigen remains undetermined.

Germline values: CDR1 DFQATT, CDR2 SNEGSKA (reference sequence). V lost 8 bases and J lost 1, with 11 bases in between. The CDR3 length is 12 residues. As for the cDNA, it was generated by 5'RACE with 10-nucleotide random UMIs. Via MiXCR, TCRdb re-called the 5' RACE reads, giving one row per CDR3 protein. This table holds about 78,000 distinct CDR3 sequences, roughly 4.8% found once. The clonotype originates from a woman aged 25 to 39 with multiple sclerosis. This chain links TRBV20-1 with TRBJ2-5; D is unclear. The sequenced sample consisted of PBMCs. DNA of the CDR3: TGCAGTACGGAGTTGGGCCAAGAGACCCAGTACTTC. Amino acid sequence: CSTELGQETQYF.